A selection of T cell receptor beta chains follows, all from one sample in a study of blood T cell repertoires in COVID-19. Produced via immunoSEQ multiplex PCR; TCRdb's table is partial and in-frame only. This sample has about 200,000 clones, with 70% to 90% found just once. Sequenced sample: peripheral blood. These receptors were collected from a human donor with active or convalescent COVID-19. The donor label of this sample is uncertain. The CDR3 runs from the conserved cysteine through the conserved F or W. Each record gives: V gene, J gene, D gene, clone size, CDR3 DNA, CDR3 protein. A D gene is named only where the DNA matches it firmly. For some rows the clone size is stated as once, few or many, or as a class when expanded; others skip it.

TRBV7-2,TRBJ2-2,.,few,TGTGCCAGCAGCTTATCCAGACTAAAGACCGGGGAGCTGTTTTTT,CASSLSRLKTGELFF
TRBV27,TRBJ2-3,TRBD2,.,TGTGCCAGCAGTTTAAGCGGGAGTATACCAGATACGCAGTATTTT,CASSLSGSIPDTQYF
TRBV9,TRBJ2-1,.,.,TGTGCCAGCAGCGTAGCCCCAACTACCCTCTACAATGAGCAGTTCTTC,CASSVAPTTLYNEQFF
TRBV11-2,TRBJ2-4,.,.,TGTGCCAGCAGCTTAGATTTTACAGGCGCCATTCAGTACTTC,CASSLDFTGAIQYF
TRBV12-5,TRBJ2-1,TRBD2,.,TGTGCTAGTGGCGATACCCGACTAGCTACCTACAATGAGCAGTTCTTC,CASGDTRLATYNEQFF
TRBV27,TRBJ2-1,TRBD2,.,TGTGCCAGCAGGCCCCCAAGGAGCGGGAACAATGAGCAGTTCTTC,CASRPPRSGNNEQFF
TRBV18,TRBJ1-1,.,.,TGTGCCAGCTCACCGCAACCCGGCGCTAGTGAAGCTTTCTTT,CASSPQPGASEAFF
TRBV7-2,TRBJ2-1,TRBD1,.,TGTGCCAGCATCACCGGGACAGGGGGGTACAATGAGCAGTTCTTC,CASITGTGGYNEQFF
TRBV3-1/TRBV3-2,TRBJ2-5,TRBD1,.,TGTGCCAGCAGCCTCCGGGACAGGGAAGAGACCCAGTACTTC,CASSLRDREETQYF
TRBV5-1,TRBJ1-1,.,.,TGCGCCAGCAGCTTGGACACTAACTCAGAAGCTTTCTTT,CASSLDTNSEAFF
TRBV7-9,TRBJ2-1,TRBD2,.,TGTGCCAGCAGCTTAGACCCTGCTAGCGGGTCCGGGCGTGAGCAGTTCTTC,CASSLDPASGSGREQFF
TRBV5-1,TRBJ2-1,TRBD2,.,TGCGCCAGCAAACTATTAACCGGGACTAACAATGAGCAGTTCTTC,CASKLLTGTNNEQFF
TRBV2,TRBJ1-4,.,.,TGTGCCAGCAGTGAAGGTTTGGGGGCGGGTCAAGAAAAACTGTTTTTT,CASSEGLGAGQEKLFF
TRBV28,TRBJ2-2,.,.,TGTGCCAGCAGTTTATACCCCGGTCTGAACACCGGGGAGCTGTTTTTT,CASSLYPGLNTGELFF
TRBV3-1/TRBV3-2,TRBJ1-2,.,.,TGTGCCAGCAGCCATAGATTGGGGCGGTCCTATGGCTACACCTTC,CASSHRLGRSYGYTF
TRBV6-5,TRBJ1-1,.,.,TGTGCCAGCAGTTACTCAGCCACGGGAACTGAAGCTTTCTTT,CASSYSATGTEAFF
TRBV7-2,TRBJ2-3,TRBD2,.,TGTGCCAGCAGCTTGGGAAGCGGGGGGGGAGATACGCAGTATTTT,CASSLGSGGGDTQYF
TRBV5-1,TRBJ2-3,TRBD2,.,TGCGCCAGCAGCTCCGGACTAGCGCGGTATACGCAGTATTTT,CASSSGLARYTQYF
TRBV28,TRBJ2-1,TRBD1,.,TGTGCCAGCAGTTTAGGAGGGACAGGGGGCTTGAGGGAGCAGTTCTTC,CASSLGGTGGLREQFF
TRBV19,TRBJ2-1,.,.,TGTGCCAGTAGTAAGACTTCCGCCGGGATGGGTTACAATGAGCAGTTCTTC,CASSKTSAGMGYNEQFF
TRBV6-2/TRBV6-3,TRBJ2-3,TRBD2,.,TGTGCCAGCAGTTACCAAGCGGGGTACACAGATACGCAGTATTTT,CASSYQAGYTDTQYF
TRBV18,TRBJ2-7,.,few,TGTGCCAGCTCACGAGAGGGCTCCTACGAGCAGTACTTC,CASSREGSYEQYF
TRBV5-1,TRBJ2-2,TRBD1,.,TGCGCCAGCAGCGTGCAGGGGGCAGAAACCGGGGAGCTGTTTTTT,CASSVQGAETGELFF
TRBV6-2/TRBV6-3,TRBJ1-5,TRBD1,.,TGTGCCAGCAGCCCTATCGGGACAGGGAGGGATCAGCCCCAGCATTTT,CASSPIGTGRDQPQHF
TRBV12-5,TRBJ1-1,.,.,TGTGCTAGTGGTTTAGGGGGAAGGGCTGAAGCTTTCTTT,CASGLGGRAEAFF
TRBV11-1,TRBJ2-1,.,.,TGTGCCAGCAGTTACTACGGAGGTGAGCAGTTCTTC,CASSYYGGEQFF
TRBV9,TRBJ1-5,.,few,TGTGCCAGCAGCGTAGGGGGAGGGCCTCCTAATCAGCCCCAGCATTTT,CASSVGGGPPNQPQHF
TRBV4-1,TRBJ2-2,.,.,TGCGCCAGCAGCCGACAGGTGAACACCGGGGAGCTGTTTTTT,CASSRQVNTGELFF
TRBV28,TRBJ1-6,.,.,TGTGCCAGCACCGAACCGGGGTATAATTCACCCCTCCACTTT,CASTEPGYNSPLHF
TRBV28,TRBJ1-5,.,.,TGTGCCAGCAGTTTTTCGGGGTTTAGCAATCAGCCCCAGCATTTT,CASSFSGFSNQPQHF
TRBV12-3/TRBV12-4,TRBJ2-5,TRBD2,.,TGTGCCAGCAGGACTAGCGGAGAGACCCAGTACTTC,CASRTSGETQYF
TRBV3-1/TRBV3-2,TRBJ2-7,.,.,TGTGCCAGCAGCCAAGCAGGTTATGAGCAGTACTTC,CASSQAGYEQYF
TRBV5-1,TRBJ1-2,.,.,TGCGCCAGCAGCGAAGCCTCCAGGGGCCTTCTCGGCTACACCTTC,CASSEASRGLLGYTF
TRBV6-5,TRBJ2-6,.,once,TGTGCCAGCAGTCACCAAGCCTCTGGGGCCAACGTCCTGACTTTC,CASSHQASGANVLTF
TRBV5-1,TRBJ2-1,TRBD2,.,TGCGCCAGCAGCTTGGCCGCGGGAGGGCCCTCTTATGAGCAGTTCTTC,CASSLAAGGPSYEQFF
TRBV3-1/TRBV3-2,TRBJ1-6,TRBD1,.,TGTGCCAGCAGCCGGTACGGGCAGGGGGAATCACCCCTCCACTTT,CASSRYGQGESPLHF
TRBV6-5,TRBJ1-1,.,.,TGTGCCAGCAGTTACGAGGAGGGCACGAACACTGAAGCTTTCTTT,CASSYEEGTNTEAFF
TRBV27,TRBJ1-4,.,.,TGTGCCAGCAGGCCCACAAGCGGAGGTGAAAAACTGTTTTTT,CASRPTSGGEKLFF
TRBV4-1,TRBJ1-4,.,.,TGCGCCAGCAGCCAATTCCGGACAGCGATCGAAAAACTGTTTTTT,CASSQFRTAIEKLFF
TRBV7-2,TRBJ1-3,TRBD1,.,TGTGCCAGCAGCACCATTACAGGGGGTCGTGGAAACACCATATATTTT,CASSTITGGRGNTIYF
TRBV7-6,TRBJ2-1,.,.,TGTGCCAGCAGCTTAGTGGCAGATTCTTTTGGTGAGCAGTTCTTC,CASSLVADSFGEQFF
TRBV19,TRBJ2-3,TRBD2,.,TGTGCCAGTAAAACGGGAGGGCCTCAAGATACGCAGTATTTT,CASKTGGPQDTQYF
TRBV9,TRBJ1-4,.,.,TGTGCCAGCAGCGTAGCGGAGGGCCGTAATGAAAAACTGTTTTTT,CASSVAEGRNEKLFF
TRBV6-5,TRBJ1-4,.,.,TGTGCCAGCAGCGGGGGAGGGGGTGAAAAACTGTTTTTT,CASSGGGGEKLFF
TRBV4-1,TRBJ2-3,.,once,TGCGCCAGCAGCCAAGAGACTAGGGGCACAGATACGCAGTATTTT,CASSQETRGTDTQYF
TRBV2,TRBJ2-7,.,.,TGTGCCAGCAGTGACAGGGCGGTGCAGTACTTC,CASSDRAVQYF
TRBV30,TRBJ2-5,TRBD2,.,TGTGCCTGGAGTATCGTAGCGGGGGCTTTCCGGGAGACCCAGTACTTC,CAWSIVAGAFRETQYF
TRBV7-3,TRBJ2-6,.,.,TGTGCCAGCAGGGGCCCGAATGCCCGCCTAGGGGCCAACGTCCTGACTTTC,CASRGPNARLGANVLTF
TRBV25-1,TRBJ2-2,.,.,TGTGCCAGCAGTGCTGTAACCGGGGAGCTGTTTTTT,CASSAVTGELFF